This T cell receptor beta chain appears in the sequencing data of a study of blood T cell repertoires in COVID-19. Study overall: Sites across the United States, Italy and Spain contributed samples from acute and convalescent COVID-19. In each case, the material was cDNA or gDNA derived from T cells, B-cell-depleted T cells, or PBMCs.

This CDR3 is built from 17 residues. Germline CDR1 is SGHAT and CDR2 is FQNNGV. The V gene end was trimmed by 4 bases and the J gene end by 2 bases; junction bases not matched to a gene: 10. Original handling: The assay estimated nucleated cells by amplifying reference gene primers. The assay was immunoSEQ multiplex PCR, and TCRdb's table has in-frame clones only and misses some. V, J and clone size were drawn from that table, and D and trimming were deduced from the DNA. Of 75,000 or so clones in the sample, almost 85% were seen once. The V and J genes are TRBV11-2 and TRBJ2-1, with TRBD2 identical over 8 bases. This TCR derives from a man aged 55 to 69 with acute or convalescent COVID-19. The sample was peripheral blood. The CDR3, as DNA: TGTGCCAGCAGCTCCCTGAAGCGGGAGCTACCCTACAATGAGCAGTTCTTC. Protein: CASSSLKRELPYNEQFF.